The 21 T cell receptor beta chains below were found in one sample sequenced in a study of control samples from healthy donors and cancer patients. Data came from immunoSEQ multiplex PCR; TCRdb stores just in-frame clones and leaves some out. The sample yields some 7,000 clones, around 82% seen once. Material: PBMCs. The receptor set was obtained from a man aged 70-80 years with lung cancer.

The rearrangement links TRBV7-9 to TRBJ1-2, with D possibly TRBD1 on 5 matching bases. The germline CDR1 and CDR2 sequences are SEHNR and FQNEAQ (reference sequence). V dropped 5 bases and J dropped 3 bases, with 10 bases sitting between them. This CDR3 spans 13 amino acids. The CDR3 region has the DNA TGTGCCAGCAGCCCCCTAGGGGACTATGGCTACACCTTC. This translates into CASSPLGDYGYTF.

The chain combines TRBV20-1 with TRBJ1-4; D is unclear. The length of the CDR3 is 11 residues. Looked up from germline, CDR1 is DFQATT and CDR2 is SNEGSKA (reference sequence). Trimming pared 6 bases from V and 7 bases from J, leaving 9 bases between. The CDR3, as DNA: TGCAGTGCCCCTGAGTTTGAAAAACTGTTTTTT. Translated, it gives CSAPEFEKLFF.

Only a few counts were recorded for this clone. The V call is TRBV4-1, the J call TRBJ2-7; 10 nucleotides align to TRBD1. The V and J ends lost 6 bases and 6 bases, in that order; junction bases with no gene match: 11. Germline V gene lookup returns CDR1 MGHRA and CDR2 YSYEKL. The CDR3 length is 15 residues. DNA for the CDR3: TGCGCCAGCAGTACCTCCGGGACAGGGGTCTCCGAGCAGTACTTC. This sequence encodes CASSTSGTGVSEQYF.

This clone appeared once. The rearrangement uses TRBV9 and TRBJ1-1; the D gene is possibly TRBD1 (5 bases). The V end lost 2 bases, the J end lost 4 bases, and 9 bases lay between the germline ends. The CDR3 loop spans 13 amino acids. Germline values: CDR1 SGDLS, CDR2 YYNGEE. The CDR3 loop reads CASSVRGGTEAFF. The CDR3, as DNA: TGTGCCAGCAGCGTGAGGGGAGGCACTGAAGCTTTCTTT.

This clone was detected only a few times. The V call is TRBV7-9, the J call TRBJ1-2, with D uncertain. Germline V gene data show CDR1 as SEHNR and CDR2 as FQNEAQ (reference sequence). The CDR3 runs 14 residues. Between the trimmed V and J ends, which lost 1 base and 2 bases, there was a span of 8 bases. This chain's CDR3 is CASSLDPKNYGYTF. CDR3 DNA: TGTGCCAGCAGCTTAGACCCAAAGAACTATGGCTACACCTTC.

The chain links TRBV19 to TRBJ2-5; TRBD1 might be the D (6 bases). Trimming cost V 4 bases and J 5 bases, with 11 bases left between them. This CDR3 is 13 amino acids long. Germline V gene data show CDR1 as LNHDA and CDR2 as SQIVND (reference sequence). The CDR3 loop is CASSSTGIETQYF. CDR3 in DNA: TGTGCCAGTAGTAGTACAGGGATCGAGACCCAGTACTTC.

V is TRBV30 and J is TRBJ2-7; either TRBD1 or TRBD2 may fit D (5 bases each). Trimming cost V 4 bases and J 1 base, with 14 bases left between them. CDR3 size: 14 residues. Germline V gene data show CDR1 as GTSNPN and CDR2 as SVGIG (reference sequence). Written as DNA, the CDR3 is TGTGCCTGGACTACCGGGACCCCTTCCTACGAGCAGTACTTC. Amino acid sequence: CAWTTGTPSYEQYF.

This clone was counted between two and nine times. V and J are TRBV4-1 and TRBJ2-7; D remains ambiguous. Trimming pared 2 bases from V and 2 bases from J, leaving 16 bases between. The length of the CDR3 is 16 residues. Germline loops: CDR1 MGHRA, CDR2 YSYEKL. This CDR3 reads CASSQLVPPTPYEQYF. As DNA, the CDR3 is TGCGCCAGCAGCCAACTCGTCCCACCCACACCCTACGAGCAGTACTTC.

Comment on this clone: Within the sample, other DNA sequences also encode this same CDR3. CDR3 nucleotide sequence: TGTGCCAGCAGCTTACTAACAGGGGGTTACGAGCAGTACTTC. It specifies CASSLLTGGYEQYF. The V call is TRBV7-2, the J call TRBJ2-7; TRBD1 aligns across 8 bases. Trimming removed 2 bases from V and 4 bases from J; junction bases left unmatched: 4. This CDR3 has 14 amino acids. Germline values: CDR1 SGHTA, CDR2 FQGNSA. Full variable domain (rest looked up from reference TRBV7-2 and TRBJ2-7): GAGVSQSPSNKVTEKGKDVELRCDPISGHTALYWYRQSLGQGLEFLIYFQGNSAPDKSGLPSDRFSAERTGGSVSTLTIQRTQQEDSAVYLCASSLLTGGYEQYFGPGTRLTVT.

About this clone: The CDR3 ends on some other residue instead of the conserved phenylalanine or tryptophan, so this is likely a read error. The chain couples TRBV5-8 to TRBJ1-2, with D uncertain. The CDR3 spans 15 residues. Germline assignment: CDR1 SGHTS and CDR2 YDEGEE. V shed 4 bases and J shed 5 bases, with 18 bases lying between them. CDR3 DNA: TGTGCCAGCAGCCCGGACCGCCCTAGACATTATGGCTACACCTCC. The encoded protein is CASSPDRPRHYGYTS.

This chain uses TRBV11-3 with TRBJ2-2, with 8 positions matching TRBD1. This CDR3 region has 14 residues. The germline CDR1 and CDR2 sequences are SGHNT and YENEEA. V was clipped by 5 bases and J by 3 bases; unmatched bases: 2. CDR3 protein: CASSQGADTGELFF. In DNA, the CDR3 is TGTGCCAGCAGCCAGGGGGCCGACACCGGGGAGCTGTTTTTT.

The chain joins TRBV9 to TRBJ2-1; D not resolved. This CDR3 comprises 15 residues. Germline CDR1 SGDLS, CDR2 YYNGEE. V lost 2 bases and J 8 bases, leaving 17 bases between the germline ends. The CDR3 nucleotides read TGTGCCAGCAGCGTCTTCGGCCTCGAGGTAGATGAGCAGTTCTTC. This translates into CASSVFGLEVDEQFF.

The J gene is TRBJ2-7, the V gene TRBV30; tentative D call: TRBD2 (6 bases). Germline lookup yields CDR1 GTSNPN and CDR2 SVGIG (reference sequence). Trimming stripped 2 bases from V and 4 bases from J, with 12 bases between. The CDR3 is 13 residues long. CDR3 in amino acids: CAWSRGTGYEQYF. The CDR3 DNA reads as TGTGCCTGGAGTCGGGGGACCGGATACGAGCAGTACTTC.

This chain connects TRBV5-5 to TRBJ1-2, with a weak D call TRBD1 (6 bases). Trimming took 4 bases from V and 7 from J, leaving 17 bases between them. This CDR3 has 14 amino acids. Germline values: CDR1 SGHKS, CDR2 YYEKEE (reference sequence). The chain's CDR3 is CASSPIGGAGGYTF. CDR3 DNA: TGTGCCAGCAGCCCTATCGGGGGGGCCGGTGGCTACACCTTC.

The chain has TRBV10-3 and TRBJ2-7, with TRBD1 matching 7 bases. Unmatched junction bases numbered 3, after V lost 0 bases and J lost 7 bases. The germline V gene has CDR1 ENHRY and CDR2 SYGVKD. This CDR3 is 13 amino acids long. CDR3 in DNA: TGTGCCATCAGTGAGTCTTCAGGGGGAGAGCAGTACTTC. It specifies CAISESSGGEQYF.

This clone was counted between two and nine times. The chain employs TRBV6-2 or TRBV6-3 and TRBJ2-5; 14 nucleotides agree with TRBD2. Germline lookup yields CDR1 MNHEY and CDR2 SVGEGT. The CDR3 consists of 16 residues. With 1 base clipped from V and 5 bases from J, the junction kept 3 bases outside the gene matches. The DNA of the CDR3 is TGTGCCAGCAGTTACTTCGGACTAGCGGGAGGTGAGACCCAGTACTTC. It translates to CASSYFGLAGGETQYF.

J is TRBJ2-2 and V is TRBV11-2; TRBD1 matches 10 bases. The CDR3 has 15 residues. Per germline, CDR1 SGHAT and CDR2 FQNNGV. With 4 bases clipped from V and 6 bases from J, the junction kept 5 bases outside the gene matches. The CDR3 sequence is CASSSGTGASGELFF. The CDR3 nucleotides read TGTGCCAGCAGCTCCGGGACAGGGGCATCCGGGGAGCTGTTTTTT.

This clone was detected only a few times. The chain's CDR3 is CASSQYGLMNTEAFF. CDR3 in DNA: TGTGCCAGCAGCCAATACGGGCTCATGAACACTGAAGCTTTCTTT. V usage is TRBV7-8 and J usage is TRBJ1-1; no clear D. The CDR3 sequence is 15 residues long. Germline V CDR1 and CDR2: SGHVS, FQNEAQ. Trimming took off 5 bases at V and 0 bases at J, with 13 bases between the two ends.

J is TRBJ2-3 and V is TRBV5-6, with D maybe TRBD2 (6 bases). Germline CDR1 reads SGHDT; CDR2 reads YYEEEE. The CDR3 is 16 amino acids. V was trimmed by 3 bases and J by 6 bases, leaving 20 bases between them. CDR3 amino acids: CASSSSGGAVVDTQYF. The CDR3 nucleotides read TGTGCCAGCAGCTCCTCCGGAGGGGCGGTAGTTGATACGCAGTATTTT.

This clone showed up just once. The chain combines TRBV27 with TRBJ2-5, with 11 bases lining up with TRBD2. The germline V gene encodes CDR1 MNHEY and CDR2 SMNVEV (reference sequence). The length of the CDR3 is 13 residues. J was trimmed by 4 bases and V by 8 bases; bases with no gene match: 3. For the CDR3, the DNA is TGTGCCAGCTCACTAGCGGGAGTAGAGACCCAGTACTTC. Residues: CASSLAGVETQYF.

The chain combines TRBV25-1 with TRBJ1-2; possible D gene TRBD1, 5 bases. V was shortened by 3 bases and J by 4 bases, with 15 bases between the two germline ends. The CDR3 has 15 amino acids. CDR1 is MGHDK, CDR2 SYGVNS, per germline. The CDR3 sequence is CASSENRQRPYGYTF. The DNA of the CDR3 is TGTGCCAGCAGTGAGAATAGACAGAGACCCTATGGCTACACCTTC.